This T cell receptor (beta chain) emerged from a study of OX40 agonist ivuxolimab in advanced cancers. Clones were sequenced by immunoSEQ multiplex PCR, and TCRdb holds only the in-frame ones, with some missing. The profile covers 30,000 to 35,000 clones, with 85% to 95% appearing a single time and around 4.2% taken by the ten largest. Study-wide points: Patients who responded partially at 0.1-3.0 mg/kg showed clonal expansion ranking among the lowest.

The germline CDR1 and CDR2 sequences are LGHNA and YSLEER. Between the trimmed V and J ends, which lost 1 base and 4 bases, there was a span of 12 bases. CDR3 length: 15 amino acids. Comments on this clone: Its matching antigen is unknown.

Sampling of blood occurred at baseline, cycle 4 day 1, and cycle 7 day 1. This specimen consisted of CD4+ or CD8+ T cells sorted from blood, obtained in a trial of the OX40 agonist ivuxolimab. This chain uses TRBV4-3 with TRBJ2-3; D gene unclear. The receptor was derived from an adult with an advanced solid tumor such as melanoma, head and neck, liver or kidney cancer. The CDR3 nucleotides read TGCGCCAGCAGCCAAGGGGGTGTTAGGGCAGATACGCAGTATTTT. Its protein product is CASSQGGVRADTQYF.